These 21 T cell receptor beta chains came from one sample sequenced in a study of radiotherapy plus CTLA-4 blockade in lung cancer. The assay was immunoSEQ multiplex PCR, and TCRdb's table has in-frame clones only and misses some. The sample contains roughly 50,000 clones, roughly 76% of which appear only once. Here the sequenced sample was peripheral blood, taken from a patient treated with radiotherapy plus ipilimumab. All receptors come from a human donor with non-small cell lung cancer who had stable disease on radiotherapy plus ipilimumab.

This chain connects TRBV4-3 to TRBJ1-6, with 9 bases lining up with TRBD1. The germline V gene has CDR1 LGHNA and CDR2 YSLEER. This CDR3 is 16 amino acids long. J lost 10 bases, V lost 5 bases, and 12 bases had no gene match. CDR3: CASSKGTDRGWSPLHF. The DNA for the CDR3 is TGCGCCAGCAGCAAAGGAACGGACAGGGGCTGGTCACCCCTCCACTTT.

The chain carries TRBV5-1 and TRBJ1-2; the D gene is possibly TRBD1 (5 bases). CDR3 length: 15 amino acids. Trimming removed 0 bases at V and 4 bases at J, with 13 bases between. CDR1 and CDR2 (germline): SGHRS, YFSETQ. In DNA form, the CDR3 reads TGCGCCAGCAGCTTGGCGGGGCAGGGAGGCTATGGCTACACCTTC. Its protein product is CASSLAGQGGYGYTF.

The chain carries TRBV6-1 and TRBJ1-5; D may be TRBD1 (5 bases). This CDR3 region has 15 residues. Trimming stripped 8 bases from V and 0 bases from J, with 14 bases between. CDR1 is MNHNS, CDR2 SASEGT, per germline. The CDR3 sequence is CASSSGGLSNQPQHF. DNA for the CDR3: TGTGCCAGCTCCTCGGGGGGTCTTAGCAATCAGCCCCAGCATTTT.

The rearrangement links TRBV21-1 to TRBJ2-7; TRBD1, as called in the table, went unchecked against the DNA. TRBV21-1 is flagged as a pseudogene. The CDR3 is 15 amino acids. CDR3 amino acids: CASGDLQGNMYEQYF. CDR3 DNA: TGTGCCAGCGGTGATCTACAGGGGAATATGTACGAGCAGTACTTC.

The chain combines TRBV7-8 with TRBJ2-5; TRBD1 matches at 7 bases. CDR3 length: 15 amino acids. The germline V gene has CDR1 SGHVS and CDR2 FQNEAQ. With 5 bases clipped from V and 2 bases from J, the junction kept 8 bases outside the gene matches. CDR3 residues: CASSQEGQLQETQYF. Written as DNA, the CDR3 is TGTGCCAGCAGCCAAGAGGGACAGCTGCAAGAGACCCAGTACTTC.

CDR3 sequence reads: CASSRQTGGYGYTF. CDR3 in DNA: TGTGCCAGCAGCAGACAAACAGGGGGCTATGGCTACACCTTC. The chain uses TRBV6-5 and TRBJ1-2; the match to TRBD1 covers 8 bases. CDR1 and CDR2 from the germline V gene are MNHEY and SVGAGI. The V and J ends lost 6 bases and 4 bases, in that order; junction bases with no gene match: 7. This CDR3 has 14 amino acids.

This clone was counted a few times. The CDR3 sequence: CASSLGGGQPQHF. The DNA of the CDR3 is TGTGCCAGCAGCTTAGGGGGGGGGCAGCCCCAGCATTTT. This rearrangement joins TRBV7-8 to TRBJ1-5; maybe TRBD1 (5 bases). V lost 1 base and J lost 7, with 8 bases in between. The CDR3 is 13 amino acids. Germline lookup yields CDR1 SGHVS and CDR2 FQNEAQ.

This chain uses TRBV4-3 with TRBJ1-1; TRBD1 might be the D (5 bases). Germline values: CDR1 LGHNA, CDR2 YSLEER. The CDR3 sequence is 13 residues long. Trimming removed 0 bases from V and 10 bases from J, with 12 bases in between. The CDR3 protein is CASSQDGGGRAFF. The CDR3 bases are TGCGCCAGCAGCCAAGATGGGGGGGGTAGAGCTTTCTTT.

The chain joins TRBV4-2 to TRBJ1-1, with D unresolved. The CDR3 covers 13 residues. CDR1 LGHNA and CDR2 YNFKEQ come from the germline V gene. Trimming cost V 1 base and J 10 bases, with 13 bases left between them. The CDR3 sequence: CASSQVKHLGAFF. CDR3 DNA: TGTGCCAGCAGCCAAGTAAAGCATCTGGGAGCTTTCTTT.

This sequence joins TRBV6-5 and TRBJ1-2; 7 bases are a match to TRBD1. V trimming: 7 bases; J trimming: 5 bases; junction bases outside the gene matches: 7. The CDR3 sequence is 13 residues long. The germline V gene has CDR1 MNHEY and CDR2 SVGAGI. CDR3 bases: TGTGCCAGCAAACCGACAGGGTATTATGGCTACACCTTC. It specifies CASKPTGYYGYTF.

The J gene is TRBJ1-1, the V gene TRBV5-4; 7 bases align to TRBD1. Germline CDR1 reads SGHNT; CDR2 reads YYREEE (reference sequence). The CDR3 runs to 14 residues. The junction had 4 bases not matched to a gene; V was cut back by 4 bases and J by 1 base. The CDR3 DNA is TGTGCCAGCAGCACGGGACAGTCGAACACTGAAGCTTTCTTT. Amino acids: CASSTGQSNTEAFF. The variable domain in full, with the rest retrieved from reference TRBV5-4 and TRBJ1-1, is ETGVTQSPTHLIKTRGQQVTLRCSSQSGHNTVSWYQQALGQGPQFIFQYYREEENGRGNFPPRFSGLQFPNYSSELNVNALELDDSALYLCASSTGQSNTEAFFGQGTRLTVV.

The chain employs TRBV6-1 and TRBJ2-2; D might be TRBD1 or TRBD2, each matching 5 bases. CDR3 length: 15 amino acids. Germline V gene sequence: CDR1 MNHNS, CDR2 SASEGT. Trimming stripped 8 bases from V and 6 bases from J, with 19 bases between. CDR3 amino acids: CASQTAGTTAGELFF. For the CDR3, the DNA is TGTGCCAGCCAGACCGCCGGGACCACGGCCGGGGAGCTGTTTTTT.

V is TRBV5-1 and J is TRBJ2-1; D not resolved. From germline, CDR1 is SGHRS and CDR2 YFSETQ. The CDR3 totals 14 residues. With 2 bases removed from V and 6 bases from J, the gap between germline ends came to 12 bases. CDR3 sequence: CASSFWGSSNEQFF. CDR3 DNA: TGCGCCAGCAGCTTCTGGGGATCGAGCAATGAGCAGTTCTTC.

The chain joins TRBV11-3 to TRBJ2-5; a possible D gene is TRBD1 (5 bases). The end of the DNA fits TRBJ2-7 better, so the J call may be wrong. Looked up from germline, CDR1 is SGHNT and CDR2 is YENEEA. The CDR3 runs 13 residues. The CDR3: CASSLRGEYEQYF. CDR3 sequence (DNA): TGTGCCAGCAGCTTAAGGGGCGAGTACGAGCAGTACTTC.

This chain uses TRBV28 with TRBJ2-5; 9 bases map to TRBD2. J was trimmed by 6 bases and V by 2 bases; bases with no gene match: 7. CDR1 is MDHEN, CDR2 SYDVKM, per germline. The CDR3 length is 15 residues. The CDR3: CASSLRRGGGQTQYF. CDR3 in DNA: TGTGCCAGCAGTTTACGGCGGGGGGGCGGGCAGACCCAGTACTTC.

J is TRBJ1-2 and V is TRBV7-9; no reliable D call. The V gene's germline CDR1 is SEHNR and CDR2 FQNEAQ (reference sequence). The CDR3 length is 15 residues. V lost 1 base to trimming and J lost 0 bases, with 9 bases between them. Here the CDR3 DNA reads TGTGCCAGCAGCTTAGTCGGTGCAGCTAACTATGGCTACACCTTC. Amino acids: CASSLVGAANYGYTF. The complete variable domain, with remaining parts taken from reference TRBV7-9 and TRBJ1-2, reads DTGVSQNPRHKITKRGQNVTFRCDPISEHNRLYWYRQTLGQGPEFLTYFQNEAQLEKSRLLSDRFSAERPKGSFSTLEIQRTEQGDSAMYLCASSLVGAANYGYTFGSGTRLTVV.

The table lists this clone with many counts. This chain links TRBV19 with TRBJ1-5, with 7 bases aligning to TRBD1. The V gene end was trimmed by 5 bases and the J gene end by 4 bases; junction bases not matched to a gene: 14. The germline CDR1 and CDR2 sequences are LNHDA and SQIVND (reference sequence). This CDR3 is built from 17 residues. The CDR3: CASSYREGQGVNQPQHF. As DNA, the CDR3 is TGTGCCAGTAGTTACCGAGAAGGCCAGGGGGTGAATCAGCCCCAGCATTTT.

V and J are TRBV19 and TRBJ2-7, with D possibly being TRBD1 (5 bases). V lost 2 bases and J lost 3, with 8 bases in between. Germline V gene sequence: CDR1 LNHDA, CDR2 SQIVND (reference sequence). There are 13 residues in the CDR3. The CDR3 sequence is CASSINQGYEQYV. CDR3 sequence (DNA): TGTGCCAGTAGTATAAACCAGGGCTACGAGCAGTACGTC.

The V and J genes are TRBV11-3 and TRBJ2-1; D is ambiguous. CDR1 and CDR2 from the germline V gene are SGHNT and YENEEA. The CDR3 consists of 11 residues. Trimming took 0 bases from V and 10 from J, leaving 4 bases between them. Here the CDR3 reads CASSLEHEQFF. CDR3 sequence (DNA): TGTGCCAGCAGCTTAGAGCACGAGCAGTTCTTC.

V usage is TRBV2 and J usage is TRBJ2-7; the match to TRBD2 covers 11 bases. This CDR3 comprises 15 residues. Per the germline V gene, CDR1 is SNHLY and CDR2 is FYNNEI. The ends lost 6 bases at V and 2 bases at J; junction bases unmatched: 6. The CDR3 DNA follows: TGTGCCAGCAGGGCACTAGCGGGGGTAGCCTACGAGCAGTACGTC. Translated: CASRALAGVAYEQYV.

This chain's CDR3 is CASSYDRVGGYTF. The CDR3 DNA is TGTGCCAGCAGTTACGACAGGGTGGGCGGCTACACCTTC. The rearrangement links TRBV6-5 to TRBJ1-2; 7 nucleotides line up with TRBD1. J was trimmed by 8 bases and V by 2 bases; bases with no gene match: 5. CDR3 length equals 13 residues. Germline lookup yields CDR1 MNHEY and CDR2 SVGAGI.